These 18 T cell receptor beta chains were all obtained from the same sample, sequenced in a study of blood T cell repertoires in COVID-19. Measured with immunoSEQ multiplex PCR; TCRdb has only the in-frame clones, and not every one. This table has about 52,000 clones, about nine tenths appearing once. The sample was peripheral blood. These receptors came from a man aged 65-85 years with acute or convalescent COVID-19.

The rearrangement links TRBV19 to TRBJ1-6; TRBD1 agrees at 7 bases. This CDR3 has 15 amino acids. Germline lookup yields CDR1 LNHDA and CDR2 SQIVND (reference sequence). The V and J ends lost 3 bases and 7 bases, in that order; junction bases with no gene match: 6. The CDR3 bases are TGTGCCAGTAGTATGGGGCAGGGACAGAATTCACCCCTCCACTTT. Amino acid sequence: CASSMGQGQNSPLHF.

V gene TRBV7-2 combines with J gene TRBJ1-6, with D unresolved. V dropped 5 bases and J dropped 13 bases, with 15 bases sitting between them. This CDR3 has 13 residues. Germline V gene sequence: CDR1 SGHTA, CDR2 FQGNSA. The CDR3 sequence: CASSADSSVPLHF. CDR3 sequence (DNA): TGTGCCAGCAGCGCCGACTCTTCGGTTCCCCTCCACTTT.

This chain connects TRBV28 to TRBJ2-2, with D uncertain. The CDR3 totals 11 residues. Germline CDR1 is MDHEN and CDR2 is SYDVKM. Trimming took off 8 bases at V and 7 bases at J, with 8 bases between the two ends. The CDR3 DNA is TGTGCCAGCCGCTCTAACGGGGAGCTGTTTTTT. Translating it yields CASRSNGELFF.

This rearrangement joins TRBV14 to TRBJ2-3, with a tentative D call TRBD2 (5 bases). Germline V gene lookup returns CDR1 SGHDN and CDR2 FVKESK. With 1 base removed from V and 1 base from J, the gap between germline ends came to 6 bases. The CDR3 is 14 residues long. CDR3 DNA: TGTGCCAGCAGCCAAGTGCGGGGCACAGATACGCAGTATTTT. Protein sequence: CASSQVRGTDTQYF.

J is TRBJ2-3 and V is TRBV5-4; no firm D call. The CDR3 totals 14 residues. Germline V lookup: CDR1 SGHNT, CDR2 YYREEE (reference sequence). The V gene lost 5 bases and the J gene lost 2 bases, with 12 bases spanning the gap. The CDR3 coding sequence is TGTGCCAGCAGTAGAGCACAGCTCACAGATACGCAGTATTTT. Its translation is CASSRAQLTDTQYF.

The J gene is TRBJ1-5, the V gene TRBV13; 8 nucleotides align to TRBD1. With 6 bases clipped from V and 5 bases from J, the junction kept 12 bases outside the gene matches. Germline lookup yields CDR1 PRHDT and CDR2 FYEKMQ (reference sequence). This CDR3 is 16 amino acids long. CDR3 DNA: TGTGCCAGCAGTCGTACAGGGGGTTGGGTCGATCAGCCCCAGCATTTT. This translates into CASSRTGGWVDQPQHF.

The CDR3 sequence: CASSESGVVGYGYTF. In nucleotides, the CDR3 is TGTGCCAGCAGTGAAAGCGGGGTTGTTGGCTATGGCTACACCTTC. The J gene is TRBJ1-2, the V gene TRBV6-1; D remains ambiguous. This CDR3 has 15 amino acids. V was shortened by 2 bases and J by 4 bases, with 14 bases between the two germline ends. The V gene's germline CDR1 is MNHNS and CDR2 SASEGT.

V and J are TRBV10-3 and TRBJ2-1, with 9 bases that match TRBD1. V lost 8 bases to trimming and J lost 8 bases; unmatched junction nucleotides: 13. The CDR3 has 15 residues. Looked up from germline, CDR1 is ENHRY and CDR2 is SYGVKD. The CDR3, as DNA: TGTGCCATCTCAATAGGGACAGGGCAAATGTATGAGCAGTTCTTC. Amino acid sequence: CAISIGTGQMYEQFF.

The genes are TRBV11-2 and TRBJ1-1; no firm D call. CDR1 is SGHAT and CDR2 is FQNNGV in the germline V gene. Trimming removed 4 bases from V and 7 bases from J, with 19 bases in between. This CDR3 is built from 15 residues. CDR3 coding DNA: TGTGCCAGCAGCTCTAGTATCTCCGGAGGTATTGAAGCTTTCTTT. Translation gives CASSSSISGGIEAFF.

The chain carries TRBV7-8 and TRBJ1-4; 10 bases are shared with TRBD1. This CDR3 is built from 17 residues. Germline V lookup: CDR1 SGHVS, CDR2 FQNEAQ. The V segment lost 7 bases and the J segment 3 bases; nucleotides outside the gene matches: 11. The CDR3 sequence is CASTDRGRSSANEKLFF. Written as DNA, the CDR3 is TGTGCCAGCACCGACAGGGGGCGAAGTAGTGCTAATGAAAAACTGTTTTTT.

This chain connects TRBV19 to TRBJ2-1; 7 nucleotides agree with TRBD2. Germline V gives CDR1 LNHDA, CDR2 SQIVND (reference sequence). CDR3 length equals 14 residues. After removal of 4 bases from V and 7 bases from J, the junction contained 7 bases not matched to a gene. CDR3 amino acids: CASSNPGGRNEQFF. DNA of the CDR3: TGTGCCAGTAGTAATCCGGGAGGAAGGAATGAGCAGTTCTTC.

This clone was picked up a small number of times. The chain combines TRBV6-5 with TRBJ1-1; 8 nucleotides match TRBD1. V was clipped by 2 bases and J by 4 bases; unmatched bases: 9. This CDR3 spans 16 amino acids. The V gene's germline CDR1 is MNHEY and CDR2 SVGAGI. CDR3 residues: CASSYGRDRRGTEAFF. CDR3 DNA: TGTGCCAGCAGTTACGGCCGGGACAGGAGGGGCACTGAAGCTTTCTTT.

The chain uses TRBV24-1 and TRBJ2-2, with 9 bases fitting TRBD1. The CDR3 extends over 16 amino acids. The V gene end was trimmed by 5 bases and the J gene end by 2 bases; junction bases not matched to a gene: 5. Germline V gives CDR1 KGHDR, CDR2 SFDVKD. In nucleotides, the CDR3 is TGTGCCACCAGTGCCTGGACAGGGGAAAACACCGGGGAGCTGTTTTTT. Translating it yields CATSAWTGENTGELFF.

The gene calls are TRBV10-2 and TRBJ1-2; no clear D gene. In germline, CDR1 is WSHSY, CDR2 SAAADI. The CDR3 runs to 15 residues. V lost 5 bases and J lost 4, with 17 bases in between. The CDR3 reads CASSLSPRGVYGYTF. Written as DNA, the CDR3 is TGCGCCAGCAGTCTCTCTCCACGAGGAGTCTATGGCTACACCTTC.

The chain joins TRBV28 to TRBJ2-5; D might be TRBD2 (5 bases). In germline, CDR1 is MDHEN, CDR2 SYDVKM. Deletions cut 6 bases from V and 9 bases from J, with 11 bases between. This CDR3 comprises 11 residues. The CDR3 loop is CASSLTRAQYF. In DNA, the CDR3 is TGTGCCAGCAGCTTAACTAGGGCCCAGTACTTC.

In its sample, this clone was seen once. In DNA form, the CDR3 reads TGTGCCAGCTACACCGGAGAGGCTAACTATGGCTACACCTTC. This translates into CASYTGEANYGYTF. This sequence joins TRBV2 and TRBJ1-2; D not certain. The germline V gene has CDR1 SNHLY and CDR2 FYNNEI. The CDR3 extends over 14 amino acids. V was shortened by 8 bases and J by 0 bases, with 13 bases between the two germline ends.

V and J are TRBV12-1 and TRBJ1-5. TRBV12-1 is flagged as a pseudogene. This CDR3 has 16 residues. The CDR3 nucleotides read TGTGCCAGCAGCTTTGTATATTCGGAGGTCCATCAGCCCCAGCATTTT. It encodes CASSFVYSEVHQPQHF.

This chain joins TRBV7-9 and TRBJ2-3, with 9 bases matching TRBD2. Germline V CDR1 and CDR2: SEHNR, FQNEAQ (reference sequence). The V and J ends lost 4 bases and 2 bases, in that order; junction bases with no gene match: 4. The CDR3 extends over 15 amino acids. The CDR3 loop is CASSYSGGVTDTQYF. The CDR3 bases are TGTGCCAGCAGCTATAGCGGGGGAGTCACAGATACGCAGTATTTT.